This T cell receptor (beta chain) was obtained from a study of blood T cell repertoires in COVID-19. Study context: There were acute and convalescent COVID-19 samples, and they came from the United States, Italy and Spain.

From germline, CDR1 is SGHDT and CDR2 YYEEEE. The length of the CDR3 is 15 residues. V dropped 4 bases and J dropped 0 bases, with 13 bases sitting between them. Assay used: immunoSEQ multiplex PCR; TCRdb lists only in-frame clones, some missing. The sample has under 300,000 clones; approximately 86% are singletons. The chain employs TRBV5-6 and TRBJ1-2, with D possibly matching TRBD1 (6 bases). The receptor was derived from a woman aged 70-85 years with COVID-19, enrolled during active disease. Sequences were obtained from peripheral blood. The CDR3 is CASSGDRKANYGYTF. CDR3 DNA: TGTGCCAGCAGCGGCGACAGGAAAGCTAACTATGGCTACACCTTC.